A single sample is the source of the 20 T cell receptor beta chains below, sequenced in a study of early T cells in non-severe SARS-CoV-2 infection. TCRdb reprocessed the 5' RACE reads via MiXCR and lists one record per CDR3 protein. The table shows tens of thousands of distinct CDR3 sequences, with 5.5% occurring only once. Sequences were derived from whole blood, sampled at baseline. These TCRs come from an adult who was a healthcare worker with PCR-confirmed SARS-CoV-2 infection or an uninfected control (not recorded which).

This clonotype was counted many times. The chain couples TRBV10-1 to TRBJ1-6; a possible D gene is TRBD1 (5 bases). V was trimmed by 5 bases and J by 0 bases, leaving 14 bases between them. The germline V gene encodes CDR1 WNHNN and CDR2 SYGVQD (reference sequence). There are 17 residues in the CDR3. CDR3 amino acids: CASSHKQGFSYNSPLHF. The CDR3 bases are TGCGCCAGCAGTCACAAGCAGGGATTCTCCTATAATTCACCCCTCCACTTT.

J is TRBJ2-7 and V is TRBV20-1; 7 bases agree with TRBD1. Trimming took 5 bases from V and 0 from J; bases not matched to a gene: 4. Germline loops: CDR1 DFQATT, CDR2 SNEGSKA (reference sequence). The CDR3 is made up of 13 amino acids. CDR3 bases: TGCAGTGCTCCGGGACAGATCTCCTACGAGCAGTACTTC. It yields the protein CSAPGQISYEQYF.

This clonotype was seen a few times. CDR3 in amino acids: CAITDPGTGYYEQYF. CDR3 DNA sequence: TGTGCCATCACCGATCCGGGGACGGGATACTACGAGCAGTACTTC. This rearrangement joins TRBV10-3 to TRBJ2-7; D might be TRBD1 or TRBD2, each matching 5 bases. The CDR3 has 15 residues. The V gene lost 7 bases and the J gene lost 3 bases, with 19 bases spanning the gap. Germline V gene lookup returns CDR1 ENHRY and CDR2 SYGVKD.

There are many counts of this clonotype. The chain carries TRBV7-2 and TRBJ2-5, with TRBD1 identical over 7 bases. V lost 6 bases to trimming and J lost 2 bases; unmatched junction nucleotides: 3. The CDR3 is 13 amino acids. Looked up from germline, CDR1 is SGHTA and CDR2 is FQGNSA. CDR3 DNA: TGTGCCAGCAGACAGGGGCCTCAAGAGACCCAGTACTTC. It specifies CASRQGPQETQYF.

This clonotype was detected ten times or more. The chain carries TRBV3-1 and TRBJ1-1; possible D gene TRBD1, 5 bases. Germline CDR1 and CDR2: LGHDT and YNNKEL (reference sequence). This CDR3 spans 15 amino acids. V was pared by 4 bases and J by 5 bases, with 17 bases between. The CDR3 nucleotides read TGTGCCAGCAGCCCCGGGGGTCGGGGAAGGACTGAAGCTTTCTTT. Its protein product is CASSPGGRGRTEAFF.

The table lists this clonotype with a few counts. The rearrangement joins TRBV10-3 to TRBJ2-5; D is uncertain. The V end lost 3 bases, the J end lost 3 bases, and 5 bases lay between the germline ends. The germline CDR1 and CDR2 sequences are ENHRY and SYGVKD. This CDR3 has 12 residues. This CDR3 is CAISDGKETQYF. The CDR3, as DNA: TGTGCCATCAGTGACGGTAAAGAGACCCAGTACTTC.

This clonotype has ten or more counts. Mismatch with germline at one junction end may stem from a read error. The chain couples TRBV29-1 to TRBJ2-4; D might be TRBD1 (5 bases). Germline loops: CDR1 SQVTM, CDR2 ANQGSEA. The CDR3 covers 13 residues. The CDR3 loop reads CSVEAGFGDIQYF. The DNA for the CDR3 is TGCAGCGTCGAAGCAGGGTTCGGTGACATTCAGTACTTC.

This clonotype occurred many times. The gene calls are TRBV6-4 and TRBJ2-2, with D perhaps assigned TRBD1 or TRBD2 (6 bases each). The V gene lost 5 bases and the J gene lost 0 bases, with 10 bases spanning the gap. The germline V gene encodes CDR1 MRHNA and CDR2 SNTAGT. This CDR3 has 15 amino acids. CDR3 in amino acids: CASSMGGTNTGELFF. For the CDR3, the DNA is TGTGCCAGCAGTATGGGGGGCACGAACACCGGGGAGCTGTTTTTT.

This clonotype showed up just a few times. The chain has TRBV9 and TRBJ1-5; no definite D call. Trimming stripped 3 bases from V and 3 bases from J, with 13 bases between. The CDR3 runs to 15 residues. Germline lookup yields CDR1 SGDLS and CDR2 YYNGEE. CDR3 nucleotides: TGTGCCAGCAGCGCTCTCGGGTCGATCAATCAGCCCCAGCATTTT. Translating gives CASSALGSINQPQHF.

The chain combines TRBV11-3 with TRBJ1-1, with a tentative D call TRBD1 (5 bases). The V end lost 2 bases, the J end lost 7 bases, and 8 bases lay between the germline ends. The CDR3 length is 12 residues. CDR1 is SGHNT, CDR2 YENEEA, per germline. CDR3 residues: CASSLTGDEAFF. The CDR3 nucleotides read TGTGCCAGCAGCTTAACAGGAGATGAAGCTTTCTTT. Full variable domain (missing parts from reference TRBV11-3 and TRBJ1-1): EAGVVQSPRYKIIEKKQPVAFWCNPISGHNTLYWYLQNLGQGPELLIRYENEEAVDDSQLPKDRFSAERLKGVDSTLKIQPAELGDSAVYLCASSLTGDEAFFGQGTRLTVV.

The sample holds many counts of this clonotype. The V call is TRBV19, the J call TRBJ1-2; D perhaps matches TRBD1 (5 bases). The CDR3 covers 12 residues. Germline CDR1 and CDR2: LNHDA and SQIVND (reference sequence). V was cut by 9 bases and J by 6 bases, with 14 bases left in between. The CDR3 loop reads CASQRGKDGYTF. CDR3 coding DNA: TGTGCCAGCCAGAGGGGAAAGGATGGCTACACCTTC.

To note about this clonotype: One junction end disagrees with the germline gene, perhaps due to a read error. The chain uses TRBV15 and TRBJ1-1; 8 bases align to TRBD1. Germline V gene lookup returns CDR1 LNHNV and CDR2 YYDKDF (reference sequence). The CDR3 is 13 residues long. The CDR3 nucleotides are TGTGCCTCCAGACAGGGGCCGAACACTGAAGCTTTCTTT. Encoded protein: CASRQGPNTEAFF.

This clonotype appeared many times. The chain has TRBV30 and TRBJ1-5; 7 nucleotides agree with TRBD1. V trimming: 2 bases; J trimming: 4 bases; junction bases outside the gene matches: 8. The germline V gene encodes CDR1 GTSNPN and CDR2 SVGIG (reference sequence). This CDR3 is built from 15 residues. This CDR3 is CAWSPRTGANQPQHF. The CDR3 coding sequence is TGTGCCTGGAGTCCTCGGACAGGCGCTAATCAGCCCCAGCATTTT.

This clonotype appeared many times. The chain joins TRBV12-3 or TRBV12-4 to TRBJ2-1; 9 bases are a match to TRBD1. V shed 6 bases, J shed 3 bases, and the junction held 6 bases outside the gene matches. The CDR3 spans 15 residues. This CDR3 is CASSRDRAHYNEQFF. The CDR3 bases are TGTGCCAGCAGCCGGGACAGGGCTCACTACAATGAGCAGTTCTTC.

Many counts were recorded for this clonotype. The chain employs TRBV7-6 and TRBJ1-1, with D possibly TRBD1 on 5 matching bases. V lost 4 bases and J 5 bases, leaving 14 bases between the germline ends. The CDR3 runs 14 residues. Germline CDR1 SGHVS, CDR2 FNYEAQ. CDR3 amino acids: CASSSTVGGTEAFF. DNA for the CDR3: TGTGCCAGCAGCTCGACTGTGGGGGGGACTGAAGCTTTCTTT.

The table lists this clonotype with many counts. The chain links TRBV7-2 to TRBJ2-7; D call uncertain. The length of the CDR3 is 14 residues. V shed 5 bases and J shed 2 bases, with 13 bases lying between them. Germline CDR1 is SGHTA and CDR2 is FQGNSA. DNA of the CDR3: TGTGCCAGCAGCCCGGATTCAGGCACCTACGAGCAGTACTTC. Protein: CASSPDSGTYEQYF.

In regard to this clonotype: A much larger clone lies a single base off, so this may be a read error. V and J are TRBV7-6 and TRBJ2-5, with D perhaps TRBD2 (6 bases). This CDR3 spans 12 amino acids. Germline lookup yields CDR1 SGHVS and CDR2 FNYEAQ. DNA for the CDR3: TGTGCCAGCAGCTTATCGGGGGAGACCCGGTACTTC. Translating gives CASSLSGETRYF.

This clonotype has ten or more counts. The chain couples TRBV5-1 to TRBJ2-1; D is tentatively TRBD1 or TRBD2 (6 bases each). CDR1 SGHRS and CDR2 YFSETQ come from the germline V gene. Trimming cost V 2 bases and J 4 bases, with 13 bases left between them. The CDR3 extends over 15 amino acids. In DNA, the CDR3 is TGCGCCAGCAGCTTAGGGGGAGGAATTTACAATGAGCAGTTCTTC. Its translation: CASSLGGGIYNEQFF.

This chain connects TRBV18 to TRBJ2-1; D is ambiguous. This CDR3 contains 16 residues. The V end lost 1 base, the J end lost 5 bases, and 15 bases lay between the germline ends. Germline V lookup: CDR1 KGHSH, CDR2 LQKENI. CDR3 amino acids: CASSPRPALGNNEQFF. The DNA for the CDR3 is TGTGCCAGCTCACCACGCCCAGCCCTCGGAAACAATGAGCAGTTCTTC.

This clonotype was counted at least ten times. The rearrangement links TRBV7-8 to TRBJ1-2; TRBD1 agrees at 11 bases. V shed 5 bases, J shed 6 bases, and the junction held 5 bases outside the gene matches. Per germline, CDR1 SGHVS and CDR2 FQNEAQ. CDR3 length: 14 amino acids. Here the CDR3 reads CASSLGTGGHGYTF. The CDR3 nucleotides are TGTGCCAGCAGCCTGGGGACAGGGGGGCATGGCTACACCTTC.